This T cell receptor (beta chain) derives from a study of shared clonotypes between healthy human individuals. Study-wide results and limits: Only blood was sampled; tissue repertoires likely differ.

This CDR3 contains 16 residues. Per the germline V gene, CDR1 is SGHAT and CDR2 is FQNNGV. Between the trimmed V and J ends, which lost 5 bases and 3 bases, there was a span of 17 bases. It was CD45RO-negative cells, positively selected for CCR7, that made up naive CD8 cells, with terminally differentiated effector memory CD45RA+ cells excluded. For this clone: The antigen remains unidentified.

The table came from immunoSEQ multiplex PCR; TCRdb's copy has only in-frame clones and leaves some out. This sample has about 2.1 million clones; approximately 92% occur once, and the top ten carry about 1.7%. The clonotype originates from a man aged 18 to 29 in good health. Some clones in this sample may be carry-over from other donors' samples. The chain employs TRBV11-2 and TRBJ2-1, with a weak D call TRBD2 (5 bases). The sequencing sample was made of naive CD8+ T cells from PBMCs. CDR3 residues: CASSPVRTLRYNEQFF. In DNA, the CDR3 is TGTGCCAGCAGCCCGGTAAGGACTTTACGCTACAATGAGCAGTTCTTC. Variable domain in full (rest from reference TRBV11-2 and TRBJ2-1): EAGVAQSPRYKIIEKRQSVAFWCNPISGHATLYWYQQILGQGPKLLIQFQNNGVVDDSQLPKDRFSAERLKGVDSTLKIQPAKLEDSAVYLCASSPVRTLRYNEQFFGPGTRLTVL.